Below, 25 T cell receptor beta chains from the same sample are listed, as sequenced in a study of blood T cell repertoires in COVID-19. Measured with immunoSEQ multiplex PCR; TCRdb has only the in-frame clones, and not every one. The sample records about 380,000 clones, 89% being singletons. Sequenced: peripheral blood. Receptors originate from a man aged 40-55 years with acute or convalescent COVID-19.

The chain links TRBV6-5 to TRBJ1-2, with TRBD1 as a possible D gene (5 bases). The CDR3 runs to 13 residues. Germline V lookup: CDR1 MNHEY, CDR2 SVGAGI. Trimming cost V 6 bases and J 4 bases, with 12 bases left between them. The DNA for the CDR3 is TGTGCCAGCAGCCGAGACAGTTCCTATGGCTACACCTTC. Its translation: CASSRDSSYGYTF.

This rearrangement joins TRBV3-1 (or the pseudogene TRBV3-2) to TRBJ2-5; D not certain. Germline values: CDR1 LGHDT, CDR2 YNNKEL (reference sequence). V lost 1 base to trimming and J lost 9 bases, with 3 bases between them. This CDR3 comprises 10 residues. This CDR3 is CASSQASQYF. The CDR3 DNA reads TGTGCCAGCAGCCAAGCGTCCCAGTACTTC.

V is TRBV11-2 and J is TRBJ2-7; D is possibly TRBD2 (6 bases). Germline CDR1 and CDR2: SGHAT and FQNNGV. The CDR3 length is 13 residues. V lost 6 bases, J lost 0 bases, and 9 bases lay in between. The CDR3 DNA follows: TGTGCCAGCAGGCCGGGACTCTCCTACGAGCAGTACTTC. Residues: CASRPGLSYEQYF.

V and J are TRBV29-1 and TRBJ1-4; 7 nucleotides align to TRBD1. Trimming took 5 bases from V and 1 from J; bases not matched to a gene: 7. The germline CDR1 and CDR2 sequences are SQVTM and ANQGSEA. The CDR3 has 15 residues. The CDR3 here is CSVSGGRGTNEKLFF. The DNA of the CDR3 is TGCAGCGTTTCAGGGGGAAGAGGAACTAATGAAAAACTGTTTTTT.

This chain connects TRBV27 to TRBJ2-2; TRBD2 aligns across 9 bases. CDR1 and CDR2 (germline): MNHEY, SMNVEV (reference sequence). V lost 3 bases to trimming and J lost 5 bases; unmatched junction nucleotides: 4. This CDR3 is built from 15 residues. The CDR3 loop reads CASSLSSGGTGELFF. The CDR3 DNA sequence: TGTGCCAGCAGTTTGAGTAGCGGGGGAACCGGGGAGCTGTTTTTT.

This clone was observed a few times. The J gene is TRBJ1-5, the V gene TRBV19; 9 nucleotides line up with TRBD1. Germline trimming cut 8 bases from V and 6 bases from J; bases unmatched to any gene: 8. The germline V gene encodes CDR1 LNHDA and CDR2 SQIVND (reference sequence). CDR3 size: 14 residues. CDR3 DNA: TGTGCCAGTCGCACCGGGACAGGGACTCAGCCCCAGCATTTT. It is translated as CASRTGTGTQPQHF.

The CDR3 DNA sequence: TGTGCCAGCAGCCGGGACAGGGGGCTTTATGGCTACACCTTC. As protein: CASSRDRGLYGYTF. V usage is TRBV6-2 or TRBV6-3 and J usage is TRBJ1-2; 12 bases are shared with TRBD1. The CDR3 consists of 14 residues. Germline V gene data show CDR1 as MNHEY and CDR2 as SVGEGT. With V trimmed by 6 bases and J by 5 bases, 4 bases remained unmatched.

The chain is built from TRBV5-1 and TRBJ2-5; 7 bases align to TRBD1. The CDR3 is made up of 16 amino acids. V was pared by 0 bases and J by 5 bases, with 10 bases of the junction left unmatched. The germline CDR1 and CDR2 sequences are SGHRS and YFSETQ. The CDR3 DNA reads as TGCGCCAGCAGCTTGGAGGGGGACAGATCGGTGGAGACCCAGTACTTC. Its translation is CASSLEGDRSVETQYF.

This rearrangement joins TRBV2 to TRBJ1-3; maybe TRBD1 (5 bases). CDR1 is SNHLY, CDR2 FYNNEI, per germline. Trimming removed 8 bases from V and 3 bases from J, with 26 bases in between. This CDR3 region has 18 residues. CDR3 sequence (DNA): TGTGCCAGCTTTAAGGTTTTTGGGGAGGGGACCGATGGAAACACCATATATTTT. Residues: CASFKVFGEGTDGNTIYF.

The CDR3 protein is CASSGGENTIYF. Written as DNA, the CDR3 is TGTGCCAGCAGTGGGGGGGAGAACACCATATATTTT. The chain links TRBV9 to TRBJ1-3, with D tentatively TRBD1 (5 bases). V was pared by 5 bases and J by 7 bases, with 10 bases between. The CDR3 runs 12 residues. Germline CDR1 reads SGDLS; CDR2 reads YYNGEE.

The chain combines TRBV15 with TRBJ1-2, with D possibly matching TRBD1 (6 bases). Deletions cut 0 bases from V and 5 bases from J, with 13 bases between. This CDR3 is built from 15 residues. Germline CDR1 and CDR2: LNHNV and YYDKDF (reference sequence). Here the CDR3 reads CATSRDLGHIYGYTF. In DNA form, the CDR3 reads TGTGCCACCAGCAGAGATCTGGGACACATATATGGCTACACCTTC.

The sample holds one count of this clone. The chain employs TRBV7-3 and TRBJ2-1; 13 bases map to TRBD2. This CDR3 is built from 16 residues. V dropped 4 bases and J dropped 6; count of bases not matched to a gene: 6. Germline CDR1 reads SGHTA; CDR2 reads FQGTGA. The CDR3 nucleotides are TGTGCCAGCAGCTGGGGGACTAGCGGGACTCCCAATGAGCAGTTCTTC. Translated, it gives CASSWGTSGTPNEQFF.

The chain joins TRBV6-5 to TRBJ2-5, with 11 bases that match TRBD2. The CDR3 consists of 15 residues. Germline V gene sequence: CDR1 MNHEY, CDR2 SVGAGI. V dropped 4 bases and J dropped 8; count of bases not matched to a gene: 9. The CDR3 loop reads CASSSDSGGADTQYF. The CDR3 region has the DNA TGTGCCAGCAGTTCCGATAGCGGGGGGGCCGATACCCAGTACTTC.

This clone has only one observation. V and J are TRBV29-1 and TRBJ2-3, with 9 bases that match TRBD1. Trimming at V came to 7 bases and at J to 4 bases, leaving 6 bases not matched to a gene. Germline V lookup: CDR1 SQVTM, CDR2 ANQGSEA. The CDR3 runs to 13 residues. The CDR3 DNA reads TGCAGCGCCGGACAGGGGAGTCCAGATACGCAGTATTTT. As protein: CSAGQGSPDTQYF.

This clone was picked up a small number of times. The chain joins TRBV25-1 to TRBJ1-6; no firm D call. This CDR3 is built from 16 residues. V gave up 0 bases and J gave up 2 bases, with 8 bases separating them. The germline V gene encodes CDR1 MGHDK and CDR2 SYGVNS. CDR3 residues: CASSEYTGTYNSPLHF. The CDR3, as DNA: TGTGCCAGCAGTGAATACACGGGGACCTATAATTCACCCCTCCACTTT.

The rearrangement joins TRBV27 to TRBJ1-6, with a weak D call TRBD1 (6 bases). The germline gives CDR1 MNHEY, CDR2 SMNVEV (reference sequence). This CDR3 comprises 16 residues. Trimming shortened V by 5 bases and J by 9 bases, and 20 bases separated the two germline ends. The DNA of the CDR3 is TGTGCCAGCAGTACAGGGATTTCCTTGTTGGGTTCACCCCTCCACTTT. Its protein product is CASSTGISLLGSPLHF.

The chain is built from TRBV6-5 and TRBJ2-3, with TRBD2 matching over 7 bases. V trimming: 7 bases; J trimming: 3 bases; junction bases outside the gene matches: 7. Per germline, CDR1 MNHEY and CDR2 SVGAGI. CDR3 length: 14 residues. The CDR3: CASIMGRVTDTQYF. The CDR3 nucleotides are TGTGCCAGCATCATGGGGAGGGTTACAGATACGCAGTATTTT.

V is TRBV9 and J is TRBJ1-1; a weak D match, TRBD1 (5 bases). V was cut by 1 base and J by 3 bases, with 10 bases left in between. The CDR3 contains 14 residues. Germline V gene sequence: CDR1 SGDLS, CDR2 YYNGEE. The CDR3: CASSVSSRDTEAFF. CDR3 nucleotides: TGTGCCAGCAGCGTATCCTCCAGGGACACTGAAGCTTTCTTT.

This chain links TRBV5-6 with TRBJ2-1; TRBD2 aligns across 14 bases. CDR3 length equals 15 residues. Germline loops: CDR1 SGHDT, CDR2 YYEEEE. Trimming took 4 bases from V and 6 from J; bases not matched to a gene: 3. This chain's CDR3 is CASSPGLAGGNEQFF. CDR3 sequence (DNA): TGTGCCAGCAGCCCCGGACTAGCGGGGGGCAATGAGCAGTTCTTC. The complete variable domain, with remaining parts taken from reference TRBV5-6 and TRBJ2-1, reads DAGVTQSPTHLIKTRGQQVTLRCSPKSGHDTVSWYQQALGQGPQFIFQYYEEEERQRGNFPDRFSGHQFPNYSSELNVNALLLGDSALYLCASSPGLAGGNEQFFGPGTRLTVL.

The chain links TRBV12-5 to TRBJ1-1, with D hard to call. CDR3 length: 15 amino acids. Germline V CDR1 and CDR2: LGHNT, FRNRAP. V lost 6 bases to trimming and J lost 3 bases, with 17 bases between them. The chain's CDR3 is CASGPAGELDTEAFF. The CDR3 DNA reads as TGTGCTAGTGGCCCGGCCGGGGAGTTGGACACTGAAGCTTTCTTT.

This rearrangement joins TRBV25-1 to TRBJ1-6; 7 nucleotides align to TRBD1. The CDR3 extends over 16 amino acids. V was pared by 3 bases and J by 5 bases, with 7 bases of the junction left unmatched. Germline V gene lookup returns CDR1 MGHDK and CDR2 SYGVNS. The CDR3 spells CASSETSGTDNSPLHF. CDR3 bases: TGTGCCAGCAGTGAGACCTCCGGGACAGATAATTCACCCCTCCACTTT.

The chain recombines TRBV6-1 with TRBJ2-1; D not resolved. CDR3 length equals 16 residues. From germline, CDR1 is MNHNS and CDR2 SASEGT. V was trimmed by 1 base and J by 4 bases, leaving 14 bases between them. CDR3 residues: CASSEEWQRSYNEQFF. The DNA for the CDR3 is TGTGCCAGCAGTGAAGAGTGGCAGAGGTCGTACAATGAGCAGTTCTTC.

This chain uses TRBV6-4 with TRBJ2-1, with 7 bases aligning to TRBD2. In germline, CDR1 is MRHNA, CDR2 SNTAGT. CDR3 length: 15 amino acids. Trimming cost V 3 bases and J 4 bases; bases outside gene matches: 6. The CDR3 protein is CASSDAAGDYNEQFF. The CDR3, as DNA: TGTGCCAGCAGTGATGCCGCGGGGGATTACAATGAGCAGTTCTTC.

The rearrangement uses TRBV7-8 and TRBJ1-3; D ambiguous. The CDR3 runs 14 residues. V shed 2 bases and J shed 0 bases, with 5 bases lying between them. From germline, CDR1 is SGHVS and CDR2 FQNEAQ. The DNA for the CDR3 is TGTGCCAGCAGCTTACAAAACTCTGGAAACACCATATATTTT. It encodes CASSLQNSGNTIYF.

This clone occurred a few times. This chain joins TRBV28 and TRBJ1-1, with no clear D. The CDR3 covers 15 residues. Trimming cost V 6 bases and J 0 bases, with 14 bases left between them. Looked up from germline, CDR1 is MDHEN and CDR2 is SYDVKM. The CDR3 loop is CASSQTGVMNTEAFF. For the CDR3, the DNA is TGTGCCAGCAGCCAAACCGGGGTGATGAACACTGAAGCTTTCTTT.